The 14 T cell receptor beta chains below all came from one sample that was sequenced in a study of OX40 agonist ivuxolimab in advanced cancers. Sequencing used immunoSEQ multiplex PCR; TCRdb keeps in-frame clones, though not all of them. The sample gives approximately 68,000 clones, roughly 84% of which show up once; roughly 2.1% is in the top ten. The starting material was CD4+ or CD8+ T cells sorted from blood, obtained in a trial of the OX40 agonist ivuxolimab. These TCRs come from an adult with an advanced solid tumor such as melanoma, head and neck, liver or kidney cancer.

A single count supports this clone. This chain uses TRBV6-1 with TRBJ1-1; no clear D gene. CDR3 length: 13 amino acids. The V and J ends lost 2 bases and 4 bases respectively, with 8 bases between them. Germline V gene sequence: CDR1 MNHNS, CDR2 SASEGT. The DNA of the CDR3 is TGTGCCAGCAGTGAACAGCGCCTCACTGAAGCTTTCTTT. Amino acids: CASSEQRLTEAFF.

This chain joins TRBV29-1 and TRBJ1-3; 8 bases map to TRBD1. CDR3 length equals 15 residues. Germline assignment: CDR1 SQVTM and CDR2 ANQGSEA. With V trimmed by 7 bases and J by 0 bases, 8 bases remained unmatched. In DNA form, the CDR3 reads TGCAGCGCTCAGACAGGGGCCAGCTCTGGAAACACCATATATTTT. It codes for CSAQTGASSGNTIYF.

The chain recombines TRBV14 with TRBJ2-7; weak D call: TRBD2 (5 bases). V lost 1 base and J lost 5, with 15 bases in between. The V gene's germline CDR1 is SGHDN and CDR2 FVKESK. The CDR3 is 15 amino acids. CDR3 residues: CASSQVSAVGNEQYF. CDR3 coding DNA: TGTGCCAGCAGCCAAGTTTCAGCGGTTGGGAACGAGCAGTACTTC.

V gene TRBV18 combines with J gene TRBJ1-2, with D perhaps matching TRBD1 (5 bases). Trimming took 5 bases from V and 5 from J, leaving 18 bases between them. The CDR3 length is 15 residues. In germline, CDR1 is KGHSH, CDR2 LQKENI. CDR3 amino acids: CASSEMQGTAYGYTF. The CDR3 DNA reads TGTGCCAGCTCAGAAATGCAAGGGACGGCTTATGGCTACACCTTC.

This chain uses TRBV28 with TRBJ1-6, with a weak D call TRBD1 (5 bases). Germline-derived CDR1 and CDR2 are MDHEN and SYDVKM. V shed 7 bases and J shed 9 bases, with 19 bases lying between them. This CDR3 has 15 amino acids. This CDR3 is CASTSLSGSGSPLHF. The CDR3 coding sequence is TGTGCCAGCACCAGTTTGTCAGGGAGCGGTTCACCCCTCCACTTT. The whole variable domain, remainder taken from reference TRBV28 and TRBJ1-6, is DVKVTQSSRYLVKRTGEKVFLECVQDMDHENMFWYRQDPGLGLRLIYFSYDVKMKEKGDIPEGYSVSREKKERFSLILESASTNQTSMYLCASTSLSGSGSPLHFGNGTRLTVT.

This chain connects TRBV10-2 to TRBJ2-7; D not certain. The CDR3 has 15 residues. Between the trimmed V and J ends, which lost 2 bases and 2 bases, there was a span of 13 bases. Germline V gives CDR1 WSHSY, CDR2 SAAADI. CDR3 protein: CASSEGPVKTYEQYF. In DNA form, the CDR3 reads TGCGCCAGCAGTGAGGGCCCTGTTAAGACCTACGAGCAGTACTTC.

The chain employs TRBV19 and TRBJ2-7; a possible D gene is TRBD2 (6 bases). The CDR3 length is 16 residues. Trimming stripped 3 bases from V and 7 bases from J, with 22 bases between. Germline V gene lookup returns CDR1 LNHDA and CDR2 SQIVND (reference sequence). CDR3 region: CASSISVGRKGGEQYF. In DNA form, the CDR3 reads TGTGCCAGTAGTATTAGTGTCGGGAGAAAGGGCGGGGAGCAGTACTTC.

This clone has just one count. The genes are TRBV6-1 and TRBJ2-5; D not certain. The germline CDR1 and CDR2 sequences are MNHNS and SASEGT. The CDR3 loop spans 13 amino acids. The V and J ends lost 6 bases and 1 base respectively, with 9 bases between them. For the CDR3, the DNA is TGTGCCAGCAGAAGACCGCCCCAAGAGACCCAGTACTTC. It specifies CASRRPPQETQYF.

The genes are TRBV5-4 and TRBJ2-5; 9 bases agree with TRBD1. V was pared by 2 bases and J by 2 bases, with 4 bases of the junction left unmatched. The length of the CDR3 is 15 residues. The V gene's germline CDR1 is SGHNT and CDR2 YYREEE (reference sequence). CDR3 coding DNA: TGTGCCAGCAGCTTTGGGACAGGGATGCAAGAGACCCAGTACTTC. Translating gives CASSFGTGMQETQYF.

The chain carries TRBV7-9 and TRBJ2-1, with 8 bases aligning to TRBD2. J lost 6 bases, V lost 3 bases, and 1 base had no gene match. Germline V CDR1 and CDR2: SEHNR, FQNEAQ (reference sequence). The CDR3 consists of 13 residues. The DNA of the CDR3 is TGTGCCAGCAGCTTCGGGGGGGTCAATGAGCAGTTCTTC. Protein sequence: CASSFGGVNEQFF.

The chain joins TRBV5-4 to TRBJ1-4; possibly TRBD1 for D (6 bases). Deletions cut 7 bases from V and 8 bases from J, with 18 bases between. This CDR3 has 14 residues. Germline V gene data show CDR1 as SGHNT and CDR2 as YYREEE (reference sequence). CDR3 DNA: TGTGCCAGCTCGCGAGGGGGGGCGGAGGAAAAACTGTTTTTT. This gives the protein CASSRGGAEEKLFF.

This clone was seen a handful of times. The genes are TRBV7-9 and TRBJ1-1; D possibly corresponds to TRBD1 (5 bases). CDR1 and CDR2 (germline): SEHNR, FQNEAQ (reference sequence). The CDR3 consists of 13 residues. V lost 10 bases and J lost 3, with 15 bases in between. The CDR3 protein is CATPAGGDTEAFF. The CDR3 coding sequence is TGTGCCACCCCAGCGGGAGGGGACACTGAAGCTTTCTTT.

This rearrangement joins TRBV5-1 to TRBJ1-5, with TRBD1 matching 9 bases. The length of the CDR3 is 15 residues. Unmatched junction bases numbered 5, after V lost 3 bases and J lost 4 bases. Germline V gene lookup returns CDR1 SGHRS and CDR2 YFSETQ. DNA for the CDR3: TGCGCCAGCAGCTCCGGGACAGGGCGAAATCAGCCCCAGCATTTT. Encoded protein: CASSSGTGRNQPQHF.

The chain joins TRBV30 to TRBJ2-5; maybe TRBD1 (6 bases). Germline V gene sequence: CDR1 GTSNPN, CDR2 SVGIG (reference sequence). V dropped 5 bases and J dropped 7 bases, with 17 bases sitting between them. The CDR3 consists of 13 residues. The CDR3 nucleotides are TGTGCCTGGGGCCGCCAGGGGCGCTCGACCCAGTACTTC. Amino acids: CAWGRQGRSTQYF.